The rows below give T cell receptor beta chains drawn from one sample of a study of cytomegalovirus exposure and HLA in healthy donors. TCRdb keeps only in-frame clones here, not all; method: immunoSEQ multiplex PCR. Of around 150,000 clones listed, approximately 76% are singletons. The sequenced material came from PBMCs. These receptors originate from a man between 35 and 55 years old in good health and CMV-seronegative. The CDR3 runs from the conserved cysteine through the conserved F or W. Each record gives: J gene, clone size, V gene, D gene, CDR3 protein, CDR3 DNA. D genes are given only for firm matches. Size is omitted from some rows. Given values are once, few, many or a class for expanded clones.

TRBJ2-7	.	TRBV27	TRBD2	CASSSLRSGLASYEQYF	TGTGCCAGCAGTTCCCTTCGCTCGGGACTAGCCTCCTACGAGCAGTACTTC
TRBJ2-1	.	TRBV9	TRBD2	CASSVVSGLAGGEQFF	TGTGCCAGCAGCGTAGTATCGGGACTAGCGGGAGGTGAGCAGTTCTTC
TRBJ2-2	.	TRBV11-2	.	CASSSGTPSGELFF	TGTGCCAGCAGCTCCGGGACTCCCTCCGGGGAGCTGTTTTTT
TRBJ2-3	.	TRBV6-4	TRBD2	CASSEFGLAGPDTQYF	TGTGCCAGCAGTGAATTCGGACTAGCGGGGCCAGATACGCAGTATTTT
TRBJ1-1	once	TRBV2	.	CASSRGDQNTEAFF	TGTGCCAGCAGTCGCGGGGACCAGAACACTGAAGCTTTCTTT
TRBJ2-7	few	TRBV6-1	.	CASSVIQGSDEQYF	TGTGCCAGCAGTGTTATACAGGGAAGCGACGAGCAGTACTTC
TRBJ1-3	.	TRBV27	TRBD1	CASGDRDGSGNTIYF	TGTGCCAGCGGGGACAGGGACGGGTCTGGAAACACCATATATTTT
TRBJ2-3	.	TRBV7-3	.	CASSLTFGGQGAQDTQYF	TGTGCCAGCAGCTTAACATTCGGAGGGCAGGGAGCACAAGATACGCAGTATTTT
TRBJ1-2	.	TRBV6-1	TRBD1	CASSATGEGGYTF	TGTGCCAGCAGTGCTACAGGGGAAGGCGGCTACACCTTC
TRBJ2-3	.	TRBV6-5	TRBD2	CASSYSPGGDTQYF	TGTGCCAGCAGTTACAGCCCGGGAGGGGATACGCAGTATTTT
TRBJ2-2	once	TRBV4-3	TRBD2	CASSQDRGAGELFF	TGCGCCAGCAGCCAAGACCGGGGGGCCGGGGAGCTGTTTTTT
TRBJ1-4	once	TRBV30	TRBD1	CAWSVPTKTGATNEKLFF	TGTGCCTGGAGTGTCCCGACAAAAACAGGGGCAACTAATGAAAAACTGTTTTTT
TRBJ1-2	.	TRBV27	.	CASSPETANYGYTF	TGTGCCAGCAGTCCGGAGACAGCTAACTATGGCTACACCTTC
TRBJ2-1	.	TRBV27	.	CASSLVSGVGHNEQFF	TGTGCCAGCAGTTTAGTTTCGGGAGTGGGCCACAATGAGCAGTTCTTC
TRBJ2-3	.	TRBV7-2	.	CASSLAGGGVDTQYF	TGTGCCAGCAGCTTAGCAGGGGGGGGAGTGGATACGCAGTATTTT
TRBJ2-3	few	TRBV4-1	.	CASSPWASGTDTQYF	TGCGCCAGCAGCCCCTGGGCTAGCGGCACAGATACGCAGTATTTT
TRBJ2-5	.	TRBV14	.	CASSQQEVETQYF	TGTGCCAGCAGCCAACAGGAGGTAGAGACCCAGTACTTC
TRBJ2-7	.	TRBV2	TRBD2	CASRLLSTSGAGEQYF	TGTGCCAGCAGATTACTATCGACTAGCGGGGCTGGGGAGCAGTACTTC
TRBJ2-1	.	TRBV27	TRBD2	CASSPGTSGMNEQFF	TGTGCCAGCAGCCCCGGGACTAGCGGGATGAATGAGCAGTTCTTC
TRBJ2-2	.	TRBV6-5	.	CASSYRAGDGELFF	TGTGCCAGCAGTTACAGGGCAGGGGACGGGGAGCTGTTTTTT
TRBJ2-5	.	TRBV18	.	CASSPPSQETQYF	TGTGCCAGCTCACCACCCAGCCAAGAGACCCAGTACTTC
TRBJ1-2	.	TRBV30	TRBD1	CAWSEGAEGYTF	TGTGCCTGGAGTGAGGGGGCTGAGGGCTACACCTTC
TRBJ1-3	.	TRBV9	TRBD1	CASSVTQGGTENTIYF	TGTGCCAGCAGCGTAACGCAGGGGGGAACTGAAAACACCATATATTTT
TRBJ1-2	.	TRBV7-6	.	CASSLDPGADGYTF	TGTGCCAGCAGCTTAGATCCAGGGGCGGATGGCTACACCTTC
TRBJ2-7	.	TRBV27	.	CASSLYQGTYEQYF	TGTGCCAGCAGTCTGTACCAGGGGACCTACGAGCAGTACTTC
TRBJ2-2	.	TRBV18	TRBD1	CASSPDRGFNTGELFF	TGTGCCAGCTCACCGGACAGGGGCTTTAACACCGGGGAGCTGTTTTTT
TRBJ2-7	.	TRBV4-1	TRBD2	CASSQGVLAGYEQYF	TGCGCCAGCAGCCAAGGGGTCCTAGCGGGCTACGAGCAGTACTTC
TRBJ2-7	once	TRBV7-6	TRBD1	CASSWDRVPYEQYF	TGTGCCAGCAGCTGGGACAGGGTCCCCTACGAGCAGTACTTC
TRBJ2-7	.	TRBV29-1	TRBD1	CSIEIRARGYEQYF	TGCAGCATTGAAATTAGAGCCAGGGGGTACGAGCAGTACTTC
TRBJ2-7	.	TRBV7-2	TRBD1	CASSYRGPYEQYF	TGTGCCAGCAGCTACAGGGGGCCCTACGAGCAGTACTTC
TRBJ2-7	.	TRBV4-1	.	CASSQPGQYEQYF	TGCGCCAGCAGCCAACCCGGACAGTACGAGCAGTACTTC
TRBJ2-3	once	TRBV18	TRBD2	CASSPERGSGRTDTQYF	TGTGCCAGCTCACCAGAGCGGGGTAGCGGGAGAACAGATACGCAGTATTTT
TRBJ2-3	.	TRBV6-1	.	CASSEGGATDTQYF	TGTGCCAGCAGTGAAGGAGGAGCCACAGATACGCAGTATTTT
TRBJ2-7	few	TRBV28	TRBD2	CASSSPWTSGGTYEQYF	TGTGCCAGCAGTTCACCATGGACTAGCGGGGGGACCTACGAGCAGTACTTC
TRBJ2-2	.	TRBV7-9	TRBD2	CASSTDEWTRFEPGELFF	TGTGCCAGCAGCACCGACGAGTGGACTAGATTTGAGCCCGGGGAGCTGTTTTTT
TRBJ1-5	.	TRBV28	.	CASSLSRSQPQHF	TGTGCCAGCAGTCTCAGTCGGAGTCAGCCCCAGCATTTT
TRBJ1-1	.	TRBV5-1	.	CASSLDRGGGEAFF	TGCGCCAGCAGCTTGGATCGGGGAGGTGGTGAAGCTTTCTTT
TRBJ1-2	.	TRBV4-2	.	CASYGAGATLSGYTF	TGTGCCAGCTATGGAGCGGGAGCGACTTTATCCGGCTACACCTTC
TRBJ1-1	.	TRBV7-9	TRBD1	CASSLEGDSFQAFF	TGTGCCAGCAGCTTAGAGGGGGACAGCTTTCAAGCTTTCTTT
TRBJ2-1	.	TRBV5-6	.	CASSLRGGGSEQFF	TGTGCCAGCAGCTTAAGGGGAGGGGGGTCCGAGCAGTTCTTC
TRBJ2-2	.	TRBV4-2	TRBD2	CASSQLWTSGSFPGELFF	TGTGCCAGCAGCCAACTATGGACTAGCGGGAGTTTCCCCGGGGAGCTGTTTTTT
TRBJ1-1	.	TRBV5-4	.	CASSPIGSGSSEAFF	TGTGCCAGCAGCCCCATAGGGTCAGGGTCGTCTGAAGCTTTCTTT
TRBJ2-1	few	TRBV5-8	TRBD2	CASSYLAGNEQFF	TGTGCCAGCAGCTACTTAGCGGGCAATGAGCAGTTCTTC
TRBJ2-2	.	TRBV6-5	.	CASTLAGGAGELFF	TGTGCCAGCACCTTAGCCGGTGGGGCTGGGGAGCTGTTTTTT
TRBJ2-1	.	TRBV4-2	.	CASSQGVELAGYNEQFF	TGTGCCAGCAGCCAAGGCGTTGAACTAGCCGGATACAATGAGCAGTTCTTC
TRBJ1-2	.	TRBV30	.	CAWSGGYGYTF	TGTGCCTGGAGTGGCGGCTATGGCTACACCTTC
TRBJ1-4	.	TRBV6-1	.	CASSSGGITEKLFF	TGTGCCAGCAGTTCGGGGGGGATAACGGAAAAACTGTTTTTT
TRBJ2-5	.	TRBV15	TRBD2	CATSRGRAGGPGTQYF	TGTGCCACCAGCCGAGGGAGGGCGGGAGGGCCGGGGACCCAGTACTTC
TRBJ2-1	.	TRBV5-4	TRBD1	CATQGQGEQFF	TGTGCCACCCAGGGACAGGGTGAGCAGTTCTTC
TRBJ1-1	.	TRBV2	TRBD1	CASRDRVEAFF	TGTGCCAGCAGGGACAGGGTCGAAGCTTTCTTT
TRBJ2-5	.	TRBV7-8	.	CASSRDRDQETQYF	TGTGCCAGCAGCAGAGACAGAGACCAAGAGACCCAGTACTTC